One sample yielded the 18 T cell receptor beta chains listed below, sequenced in a study of cytomegalovirus exposure and HLA in healthy donors. Primers for the PCR totalled 60 Vbeta and 13 Jbeta. Assay: immunoSEQ multiplex PCR; the TCRdb copy retains only in-frame clones and omits some. The sample contains roughly 110,000 clones, roughly 70% of which appear only once. The material sequenced was PBMCs. The receptors here all came from a male donor in good health and CMV-seropositive.

The chain couples TRBV18 to TRBJ2-7, with 8 nucleotides matching TRBD2. This CDR3 contains 13 residues. Germline CDR1 and CDR2: KGHSH and LQKENI. V lost 3 bases, J lost 12 bases, and 10 bases stayed unmatched. Here the CDR3 DNA reads TGTGCCAGCTCACCTATGACTAGCGCCGGTCTGTACTTC. This gives the protein CASSPMTSAGLYF.

The count of this clone is one. The V gene is TRBV4-1, the J gene TRBJ2-3, with 8 bases fitting TRBD2. The CDR3 is made up of 17 amino acids. Germline CDR1 and CDR2: MGHRA and YSYEKL. Unmatched junction bases numbered 10, after V lost 1 base and J lost 4 bases. CDR3 in DNA: TGCGCCAGCAGCCAAGGTGGCGGGGGGCCGAATTCAGATACGCAGTATTTT. Translated: CASSQGGGGPNSDTQYF.

This chain connects TRBV18 to TRBJ1-3; D not certain. V was cut by 6 bases and J by 0 bases, with 9 bases left in between. Germline V gene data show CDR1 as KGHSH and CDR2 as LQKENI. The CDR3 has 14 amino acids. The CDR3 region has the DNA TGTGCCAGCTCTCCCGGTAGCTCTGGAAACACCATATATTTT. This translates into CASSPGSSGNTIYF.

The chain has TRBV19 and TRBJ1-5; D gene unclear. The ends were cut back, 4 bases at V and 9 bases at J, with 7 bases in the middle. This CDR3 is built from 11 residues. The germline CDR1 and CDR2 sequences are LNHDA and SQIVND (reference sequence). The CDR3 bases are TGTGCCAGTAGTAGGGAGGGGCCCCAGCATTTT. It encodes CASSREGPQHF.

This chain links TRBV2 with TRBJ2-1, with 10 nucleotides matching TRBD2. The germline V gene encodes CDR1 SNHLY and CDR2 FYNNEI. V was clipped by 8 bases and J by 10 bases; unmatched bases: 11. The CDR3 spans 14 residues. The CDR3 coding sequence is TGTGCCAGCGCCAGCGGGAGGGCCTTGCCCGAGCAGTTCTTC. Amino acid sequence: CASASGRALPEQFF.

The chain combines TRBV10-3 with TRBJ2-7; TRBD1 matches at 7 bases. The CDR3 length is 14 residues. Trimming took 6 bases from V and 7 from J; bases not matched to a gene: 12. Germline assignment: CDR1 ENHRY and CDR2 SYGVKD. This CDR3 reads CAISSGQVRCEQYF. In nucleotides, the CDR3 is TGTGCCATCAGCTCAGGACAGGTCCGTTGTGAGCAGTACTTC.

This clone was counted a few times. The rearrangement joins TRBV15 to TRBJ1-1; tentatively, D is TRBD1 (5 bases). Germline V gives CDR1 LNHNV, CDR2 YYDKDF (reference sequence). Trimming took off 0 bases at V and 6 bases at J, with 17 bases between the two ends. This CDR3 contains 16 residues. CDR3 nucleotide sequence: TGTGCCACCAGCAGAGATCTTGGCAGGGCTTCCCCTGAAGCTTTCTTT. Protein product: CATSRDLGRASPEAFF.

J is TRBJ2-3 and V is TRBV18; 7 bases are a match to TRBD2. Germline loops: CDR1 KGHSH, CDR2 LQKENI. CDR3 length: 15 amino acids. With 6 bases clipped from V and 0 bases from J, the junction kept 6 bases outside the gene matches. CDR3 in amino acids: CASSPTSSSTDTQYF. Here the CDR3 DNA reads TGTGCCAGCTCCCCGACTAGCAGCAGCACAGATACGCAGTATTTT. Full variable domain (remainder filled in from reference TRBV18 and TRBJ2-3): NAGVMQNPRHLVRRRGQEARLRCSPMKGHSHVYWYRQLPEEGLKFMVYLQKENIIDESGMPKERFSAEFPKEGPSILRIQQVVRGDSAAYFCASSPTSSSTDTQYFGPGTRLTVL.

The chain carries TRBV28 and TRBJ2-1, with TRBD2 identical over 11 bases. Germline loops: CDR1 MDHEN, CDR2 SYDVKM. This CDR3 has 15 amino acids. V lost 5 bases, J lost 9 bases, and 9 bases stayed unmatched. The chain's CDR3 is CASSEISGGVTEQFF. The CDR3 nucleotides are TGTGCCAGCAGTGAAATTAGCGGGGGGGTAACTGAGCAGTTCTTC.

The CDR3 reads CASRGQGAYNSPLHF. The CDR3 DNA is TGCGCCAGCAGAGGACAGGGGGCCTATAATTCACCCCTCCACTTT. The V gene is TRBV4-1, the J gene TRBJ1-6; 10 bases line up with TRBD1. The V segment lost 6 bases and the J segment 2 bases; nucleotides outside the gene matches: 1. The CDR3 has 15 residues. Germline assignment: CDR1 MGHRA and CDR2 YSYEKL.

The genes are TRBV28 and TRBJ2-2, with TRBD2 as a possible D gene (6 bases). Germline V gene sequence: CDR1 MDHEN, CDR2 SYDVKM. The CDR3 covers 14 residues. Trimming shortened V by 3 bases and J by 6 bases, and 11 bases separated the two germline ends. The CDR3, as DNA: TGTGCCAGCAGTTTTTCGGGAGCTCCCGGGGAGCTGTTTTTT. It encodes CASSFSGAPGELFF.

This chain links TRBV5-1 with TRBJ2-1; TRBD1 matches 9 bases. The germline V gene encodes CDR1 SGHRS and CDR2 YFSETQ. Trimming removed 4 bases from V and 5 bases from J; junction bases left unmatched: 16. This CDR3 has 18 residues. As DNA, the CDR3 is TGCGCCAGCAGCCCCAGGACAGGGGCCGCCCAAAGGGACAATGAGCAGTTCTTC. It encodes CASSPRTGAAQRDNEQFF. Combining the CDR3 with reference TRBV5-1 and TRBJ2-1 gives the whole variable domain KAGVTQTPRYLIKTRGQQVTLSCSPISGHRSVSWYQQTPGQGLQFLFEYFSETQRNKGNFPGRFSGRQFSNSRSEMNVSTLELGDSALYLCASSPRTGAAQRDNEQFFGPGTRLTVL.

This chain links TRBV7-9 with TRBJ2-1; D not certain. The V end was cut by 5 bases, the J end by 13 bases, with 9 bases between. Germline CDR1 reads SEHNR; CDR2 reads FQNEAQ (reference sequence). The CDR3 is 10 amino acids. DNA for the CDR3: TGTGCCAGCAGCCACGAGACACAGTTCTTC. Translation: CASSHETQFF. The full variable domain, completed using reference TRBV7-9 and TRBJ2-1, is DTGVSQNPRHKITKRGQNVTFRCDPISEHNRLYWYRQTLGQGPEFLTYFQNEAQLEKSRLLSDRFSAERPKGSFSTLEIQRTEQGDSAMYLCASSHETQFFGPGTRLTVL.

This sequence joins TRBV2 and TRBJ2-3; tentatively, D is TRBD2 (6 bases). This CDR3 has 14 amino acids. Germline CDR1 SNHLY, CDR2 FYNNEI. V was shortened by 5 bases and J by 3 bases, with 12 bases between the two germline ends. CDR3 sequence (DNA): TGTGCCAGCAGTCGACTAGTCGGGACAGATACGCAGTATTTT. Translated: CASSRLVGTDTQYF. Full variable domain (missing parts from reference TRBV2 and TRBJ2-3): EPEVTQTPSHQVTQMGQEVILRCVPISNHLYFYWYRQILGQKVEFLVSFYNNEISEKSEIFDDQFSVERPDGSNFTLKIRSTKLEDSAMYFCASSRLVGTDTQYFGPGTRLTVL.

The V and J genes are TRBV9 and TRBJ2-5; D is possibly TRBD1 (7 bases). This CDR3 is built from 16 residues. CDR1 SGDLS and CDR2 YYNGEE come from the germline V gene. V was shortened by 7 bases and J by 0 bases, with 19 bases between the two germline ends. CDR3 amino acids: CASSSGAGGYQETQYF. The CDR3 bases are TGTGCCAGCTCATCCGGGGCAGGGGGGTACCAAGAGACCCAGTACTTC.

This clone appeared a single time. V usage is TRBV15 and J usage is TRBJ1-4, with D possibly TRBD1 on 5 matching bases. Germline V gives CDR1 LNHNV, CDR2 YYDKDF (reference sequence). Deletions cut 1 base from V and 5 bases from J, with 11 bases between. The CDR3 is 15 amino acids. CDR3 protein: CATSRGGDSNEKLFF. CDR3 sequence (DNA): TGTGCCACCAGCAGAGGGGGGGACTCGAATGAAAAACTGTTTTTT. Together with reference TRBV15 and TRBJ1-4, the CDR3 gives the full variable domain: DAMVIQNPRYQVTQFGKPVTLSCSQTLNHNVMYWYQQKSSQAPKLLFHYYDKDFNNEADTPDNFQSRRPNTSFCFLDIRSPGLGDTAMYLCATSRGGDSNEKLFFGSGTQLSVL.

The genes are TRBV19 and TRBJ1-1; D remains ambiguous. CDR1 and CDR2 (germline): LNHDA, SQIVND (reference sequence). The CDR3 spans 14 residues. Between the trimmed V and J ends, which lost 6 bases and 4 bases, there was a span of 15 bases. The CDR3 loop is CASRMDGEGTEAFF. CDR3 nucleotides: TGTGCCAGTAGAATGGACGGGGAGGGCACTGAAGCTTTCTTT.

J is TRBJ1-5 and V is TRBV11-2; D is uncertain. CDR3 length: 14 residues. V was cut by 5 bases and J by 4 bases, with 12 bases left in between. Germline values: CDR1 SGHAT, CDR2 FQNNGV. Here the CDR3 reads CASSDMGLNQPQHF. The DNA of the CDR3 is TGTGCCAGCAGCGATATGGGCCTTAATCAGCCCCAGCATTTT.